The 2 T cell receptor beta chains below were found in one sample sequenced in a study of metastatic and nonmetastatic thyroid tumors. TCRdb reanalyzed the PCR reads via MiXCR. In the table there are 80,000 to 85,000 clones, 12% of which are singletons. Ahead of thyroid surgery, no patient had received treatment of any kind. The sample taken for sequencing was tumor tissue. The origin of the receptors is a female donor with papillary thyroid cancer or a benign thyroid nodule (not recorded which). Some clones in this sample may be carry-over from other donors' samples.

This clone was counted ten times or more. The rearrangement joins TRBV10-1 to TRBJ1-1, with TRBD1 matching 12 bases. Germline trimming cut 3 bases from V and 6 bases from J; bases unmatched to any gene: 11. The germline CDR1 and CDR2 sequences are WNHNN and SYGVQD (reference sequence). This CDR3 has 17 residues. In DNA form, the CDR3 reads TGCGCCAGCAGTGATACCCGGGACAGGGGGCCCAGGGCTGAAGCTTTCTTT. It codes for CASSDTRDRGPRAEAFF.

This clone was seen repeatedly, ten times or more. V and J are TRBV10-1 and TRBJ2-7, with D perhaps TRBD1 or TRBD2 (5 bases each). V lost 4 bases and J lost 4, with 11 bases in between. The CDR3 is 13 amino acids. Germline-derived CDR1 and CDR2 are WNHNN and SYGVQD (reference sequence). CDR3 region: CASSAGGTYEQYF. CDR3 coding DNA: TGCGCCAGCAGTGCTGGGGGAACTTACGAGCAGTACTTC.